This entry lists 3 T cell receptor beta chains sequenced from one sample in a study of T cells in Graves' hyperthyroidism and ophthalmopathy (dated by TCRdb to about 2019). The method was multiplex PCR. For sequencing, an Illumina HiSeq 2000 was employed. The TCR beta CDR3 regions were amplified from the RNA transcripts. The TCR CDR3 was subjected to a first round of RT-PCR using the HTBI primer set and the Qiagen OneStep RT-PCR kit. In-frame beta chains were kept once TCRdb had trimmed the public reads at Q25 with fastp and called clones with MiXCR. Duplicate CDR3 protein sequences are folded into a single record with the most common DNA and genes. The table for this sample lists roughly 700,000 distinct CDR3 sequences; 35% of them were counted only once. Approximately 31% of the sample belongs to the ten largest clones. Material for sequencing was blood. These receptors were obtained from a woman between 40 and 55 years old with Graves' hyperthyroidism.

This chain links TRBV11-1 with TRBJ1-5, with TRBD1 identical over 8 bases. Germline V gives CDR1 SGHAT, CDR2 FQDESV (reference sequence). The CDR3 extends over 17 amino acids. The J segment lost 1 base and the V segment lost 5 bases, leaving 10 bases of the junction unmatched. CDR3 in amino acids: CASSKTGTGLSNQPQHF. In nucleotides, the CDR3 is TGTGCCAGCAGCAAAACCGGGACAGGATTAAGCAATCAGCCCCAGCATTTT.

The rearrangement links TRBV29-1 to TRBJ2-5, with TRBD2 matching over 10 bases. Germline V lookup: CDR1 SQVTM, CDR2 ANQGSEA. V lost 5 bases and J lost 2; bases outside the gene matches: 8. The CDR3 sequence is 15 residues long. CDR3 bases: TGCAGCGTTCAAAGGACTAGCGGAGTTCAAGAGACCCAGTACTTC. This sequence encodes CSVQRTSGVQETQYF.

This rearrangement joins TRBV7-9 to TRBJ1-2, with D possibly matching TRBD1 (5 bases). The CDR3 sequence is 13 residues long. Trimming stripped 2 bases from V and 4 bases from J, with 8 bases between. In germline, CDR1 is SEHNR, CDR2 FQNEAQ (reference sequence). CDR3 nucleotide sequence: TGTGCCAGCAGCTTATTAGGGGCCTATGGCTACACCTTC. It specifies CASSLLGAYGYTF.